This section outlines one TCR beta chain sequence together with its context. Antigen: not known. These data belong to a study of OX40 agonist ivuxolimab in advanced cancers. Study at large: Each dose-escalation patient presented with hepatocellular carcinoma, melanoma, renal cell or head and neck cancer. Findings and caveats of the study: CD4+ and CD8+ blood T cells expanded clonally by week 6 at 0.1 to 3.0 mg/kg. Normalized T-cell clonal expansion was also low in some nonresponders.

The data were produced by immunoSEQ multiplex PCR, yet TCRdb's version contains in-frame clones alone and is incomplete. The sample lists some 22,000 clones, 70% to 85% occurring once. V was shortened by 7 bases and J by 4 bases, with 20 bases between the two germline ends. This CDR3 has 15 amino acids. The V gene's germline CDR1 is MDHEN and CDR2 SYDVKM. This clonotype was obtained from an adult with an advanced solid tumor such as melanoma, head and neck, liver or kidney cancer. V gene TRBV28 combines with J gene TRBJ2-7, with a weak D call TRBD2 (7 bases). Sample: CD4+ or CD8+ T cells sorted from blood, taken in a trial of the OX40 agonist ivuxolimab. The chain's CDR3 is CASTLGGGAWYEQYF. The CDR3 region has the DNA TGTGCCAGCACCCTGGGGGGGGGCGCATGGTACGAGCAGTACTTC.